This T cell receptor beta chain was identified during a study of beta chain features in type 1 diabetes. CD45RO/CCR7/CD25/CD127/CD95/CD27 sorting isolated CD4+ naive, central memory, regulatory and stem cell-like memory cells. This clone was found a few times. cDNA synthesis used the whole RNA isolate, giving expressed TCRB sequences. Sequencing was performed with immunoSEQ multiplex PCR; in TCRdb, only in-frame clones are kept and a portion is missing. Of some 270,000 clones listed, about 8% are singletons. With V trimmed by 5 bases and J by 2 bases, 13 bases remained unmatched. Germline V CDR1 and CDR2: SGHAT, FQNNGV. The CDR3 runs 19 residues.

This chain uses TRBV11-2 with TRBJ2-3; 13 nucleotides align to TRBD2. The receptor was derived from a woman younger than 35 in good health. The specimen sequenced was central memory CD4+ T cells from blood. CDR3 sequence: CASSLLQGLAGATTDTQYF. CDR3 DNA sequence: TGTGCCAGCAGCCTTCTACAAGGACTAGCGGGGGCCACCACAGATACGCAGTATTTT.